The clone carrying this TCR beta chain was counted at least ten times. CDR3 length: 13 residues. Unmatched junction bases numbered 7, after V lost 6 bases and J lost 6 bases. The germline V gene encodes CDR1 DFQATT and CDR2 SNEGSKA (reference sequence). The data belong to a study of neurological immune-mediated disorders. For the unsorted libraries, 2 million PBMCs stored at -80 C served as input. TCRdb reprocessed the 5' RACE reads via MiXCR and lists one record per CDR3 protein. Of some 56,000 distinct CDR3 sequences listed, 3% to 4.5% are singletons. The TCR sequence derives from a man aged 60 to 69 with multiple sclerosis. The chain links TRBV20-1 to TRBJ2-7, with 11 bases that match TRBD2. The sequenced material came from PBMCs. The CDR3 coding sequence is TGCAGTGCCCTAGCGGGGGGCCTGTCCGAGCAGTACTTC. Its protein is CSALAGGLSEQYF.